This T cell receptor (beta chain) was captured in a study of chemoradiotherapy in HPV16-positive cancers. Study-level results: In HPV16-positive patients, HPV-responsive T-cell expansion tracked better recurrence-free survival.

Germline CDR1 LGHNT, CDR2 FRNRAP. Trimming removed 3 bases from V and 6 bases from J; junction bases left unmatched: 12. CDR3 length: 16 residues. Assay: immunoSEQ multiplex PCR; the TCRdb copy retains only in-frame clones and omits some. The sample comprises 40,000 to 60,000 clones, roughly nine tenths of which are singletons, and around 3.5% rests with the top ten. Samples were taken several times over chemoradiotherapy. Notes on this clone: Its antigen is not identified.

V is TRBV12-5 and J is TRBJ2-3, with 7 bases lining up with TRBD2. The clonotype was recovered from a human donor with HPV-associated anogenital cancer. Sequencing was performed on blood, taken from a patient who underwent chemoradiotherapy. CDR3 region: CASGFKAGPGMDTQYF. The CDR3 nucleotides are TGTGCTAGTGGTTTTAAAGCGGGGCCGGGGATGGATACGCAGTATTTT.